The sequence of this T cell receptor beta chain was determined in a study of control samples from healthy donors and cancer patients. Assay: immunoSEQ multiplex PCR; the TCRdb copy retains only in-frame clones and omits some. Of 120,000 or so clones in the sample, approximately 92% were seen once. What was sequenced was blood. The origin of this receptor is a man aged 18 to 29 in good health.

CDR3 nucleotide sequence: TGTGCCAGCAGTGAAGAGGGACAGGGGAATTCACCCCTCCACTTT. It translates to CASSEEGQGNSPLHF. This chain uses TRBV2 with TRBJ1-6; 10 bases fit TRBD1. CDR3 length equals 15 residues. Germline V lookup: CDR1 SNHLY, CDR2 FYNNEI. The V and J ends lost 1 base and 7 bases, in that order; junction bases with no gene match: 1.